Detailed here is one TCR beta chain. Its antigen is currently unknown. J was trimmed by 6 bases and V by 3 bases; bases with no gene match: 7. CDR3 length: 14 amino acids. Germline assignment: CDR1 MNHEY and CDR2 SVGAGI. This entry comes from a study of Ad26.COV2.S vaccination and SARS-CoV-2 variants. Study context: COV1001, an Ad26.COV2.S trial, supplied this vaccine-arm donor. General study findings and limits: Using TCR breadth and depth analyses may have led to underestimated total T cell responses. Vaccine and placebo groups showed comparable non-spike TCR breadth. The breadth of spike-specific CD8+ and CD4+ T cell responses after vaccination was reportedly substantial.

Assay: immunoSEQ multiplex PCR; the TCRdb copy retains only in-frame clones and omits some. Among fewer than 300,000 clones listed, about 90% were seen once. Sample treatment: some 20 received Ad26.COV2.S at low or high dose, single or two shots; five or six received placebo; per-sample allocation not given. Day 63 after the first vaccine or placebo injection was the time point for sampling. The V call is TRBV6-5, the J call TRBJ1-1, with 7 nucleotides matching TRBD1. The source material was peripheral blood, sampled in a trial of Ad26.COV2.S vaccine versus placebo. This clonotype was sampled from a person between 18 and 60 years old who received the Ad26.COV2.S COVID-19 vaccine or a placebo. The chain's CDR3 is CASSYEGGVSEAFF. In DNA, the CDR3 is TGTGCCAGCAGTTATGAAGGGGGCGTTTCTGAAGCTTTCTTT.